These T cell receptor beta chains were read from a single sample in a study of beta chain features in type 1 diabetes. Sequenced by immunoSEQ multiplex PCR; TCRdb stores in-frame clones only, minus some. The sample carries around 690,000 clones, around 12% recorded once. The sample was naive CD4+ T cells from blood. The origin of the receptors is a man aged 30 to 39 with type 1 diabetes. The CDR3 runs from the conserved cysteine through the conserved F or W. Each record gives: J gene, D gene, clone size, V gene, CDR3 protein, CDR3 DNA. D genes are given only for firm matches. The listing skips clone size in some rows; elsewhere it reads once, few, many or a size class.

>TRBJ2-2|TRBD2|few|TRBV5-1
CASMIAGGATNTGELFF
TGCGCCAGCATGATAGCGGGGGGCGCCACGAACACCGGGGAGCTGTTTTTT
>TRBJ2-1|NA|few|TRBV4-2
CASSQVLARTRGSYNEQFF
TGTGCCAGCAGCCAAGTGCTAGCGCGTACTCGGGGTTCCTACAATGAGCAGTTCTTC
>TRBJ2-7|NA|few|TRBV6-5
CASSRNGELGYEQYF
TGTGCCAGCAGCAGGAACGGGGAGTTAGGCTACGAGCAGTACTTC
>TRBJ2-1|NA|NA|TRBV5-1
CASSVQGISEQFF
TGCGCCAGCAGCGTTCAGGGGATCAGTGAGCAGTTCTTC
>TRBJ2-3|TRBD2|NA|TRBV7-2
CASSPKGLAGVLTDTQYF
TGTGCCAGCAGCCCCAAGGGACTAGCGGGGGTGCTCACAGATACGCAGTATTTT
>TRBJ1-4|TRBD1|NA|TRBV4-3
CASSPGQGNEKLFF
TGCGCCAGCAGCCCGGGACAGGGGAATGAAAAACTGTTTTTT
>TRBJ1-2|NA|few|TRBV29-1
CSVSLRGENLGYTF
TGCAGCGTTTCACTCAGGGGCGAGAACCTTGGCTACACCTTC
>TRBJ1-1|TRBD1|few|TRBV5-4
CATSGQGYTEAFF
TGTGCCACTTCGGGACAGGGTTACACTGAAGCTTTCTTT
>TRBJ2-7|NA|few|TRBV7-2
CASSGASKDEQYF
TGTGCCAGCAGCGGGGCCTCGAAAGACGAGCAGTACTTC
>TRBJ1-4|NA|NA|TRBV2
CASSEAPRGKLFF
TGTGCCAGCAGTGAAGCCCCCAGGGGCAAACTGTTTTTT
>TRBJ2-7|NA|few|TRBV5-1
CASSSLWGSEQYF
TGCGCCAGCAGCTCCCTCTGGGGGAGCGAGCAGTACTTC
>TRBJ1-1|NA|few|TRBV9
CASSKQGDTEAFF
TGTGCCAGCAGCAAACAGGGAGACACTGAAGCTTTCTTT
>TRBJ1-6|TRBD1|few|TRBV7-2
CASSSSPGQGSPLHF
TGTGCCAGCAGCTCTTCTCCGGGACAGGGCTCACCCCTCCACTTT
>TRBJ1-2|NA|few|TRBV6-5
CASSHQDGDYGYTF
TGTGCCAGCAGTCACCAGGACGGTGACTATGGCTACACCTTC
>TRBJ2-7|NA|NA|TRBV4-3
CASSQEGRAYEQYF
TGCGCCAGCAGCCAAGAGGGGAGAGCCTACGAGCAGTACTTC
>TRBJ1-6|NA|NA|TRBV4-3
CASSQETSSYNSPLHF
TGCGCCAGCAGCCAAGAAACGAGCTCCTATAATTCACCCCTCCACTTT
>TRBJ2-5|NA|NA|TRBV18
CASSRAGEETQYF
TGTGCCAGCTCACGGGCAGGGGAGGAGACCCAGTACTTC
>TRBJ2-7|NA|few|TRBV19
CASSKGGANDEQYF
TGTGCCAGTAGTAAGGGGGGCGCCAACGACGAGCAGTACTTC
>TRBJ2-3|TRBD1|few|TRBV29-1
CSLEETGIDTQYF
TGCAGCCTCGAGGAGACAGGGATAGATACGCAGTATTTT
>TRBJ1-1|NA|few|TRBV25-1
CASSALGPGWGAFF
TGTGCCAGCAGTGCCCTGGGCCCAGGGTGGGGGGCTTTCTTT
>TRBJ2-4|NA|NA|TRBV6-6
CASAKRVGENIQYF
TGTGCCAGCGCAAAGAGGGTAGGGGAAAACATTCAGTACTTC
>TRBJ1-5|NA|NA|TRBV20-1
CSAGLQPQHF
TGCAGTGCTGGGTTGCAGCCCCAGCATTTT
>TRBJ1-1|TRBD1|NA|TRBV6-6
CASRPPGTGAFF
TGTGCCAGCAGACCTCCCGGGACAGGAGCTTTCTTT
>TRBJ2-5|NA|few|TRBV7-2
CASSLAAETQYF
TGTGCCAGCAGCTTAGCTGCGGAGACCCAGTACTTC
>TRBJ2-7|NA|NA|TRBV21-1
CASSRQGAPYEQYF
TGTGCCAGCAGCCGACAGGGGGCACCTTACGAGCAGTACTTC
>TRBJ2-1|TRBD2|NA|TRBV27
CASSLSPASGYNEQFF
TGTGCCAGCAGTTTAAGTCCGGCTAGCGGGTACAATGAGCAGTTCTTC
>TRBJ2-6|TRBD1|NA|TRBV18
CASSPLTGDPRANVLTF
TGTGCCAGCTCACCATTAACAGGGGACCCGAGGGCCAACGTCCTGACTTTC
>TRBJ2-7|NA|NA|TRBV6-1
CASAPTVTEQYF
TGTGCCAGCGCCCCGACCGTTACCGAGCAGTACTTC
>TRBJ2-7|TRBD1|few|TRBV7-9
CASSTGQGAVHEQYF
TGTGCCAGCAGCACCGGACAGGGGGCCGTGCACGAGCAGTACTTC
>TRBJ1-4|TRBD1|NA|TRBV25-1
CASSELGTGEDEKLFF
TGTGCCAGCAGTGAATTAGGGACAGGGGAGGACGAAAAACTGTTTTTT
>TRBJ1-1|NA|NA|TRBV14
CASSQDLGGNTEAFF
TGTGCCAGCAGCCAAGATCTCGGGGGGAACACTGAAGCTTTCTTT
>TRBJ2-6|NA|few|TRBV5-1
CASSLRAGANVLTF
TGCGCCAGCAGCTTAAGAGCTGGGGCCAACGTCCTGACTTTC
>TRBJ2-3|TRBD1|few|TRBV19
CASSTTGTGDTDTQYF
TGTGCCAGTAGTACTACCGGGACAGGGGACACAGATACGCAGTATTTT
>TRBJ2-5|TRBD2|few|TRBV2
CASSPSSGGGGGETQYF
TGTGCCAGCAGTCCAAGTAGCGGGGGCGGAGGTGGAGAGACCCAGTACTTC
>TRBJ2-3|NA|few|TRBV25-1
CASSDNRVPLYTDTQYF
TGTGCCAGCAGTGATAACAGGGTTCCACTATACACAGATACGCAGTATTTT
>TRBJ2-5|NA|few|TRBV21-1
CASSRKGEQETQYF
TGTGCCAGCAGCCGCAAGGGGGAACAAGAGACCCAGTACTTC
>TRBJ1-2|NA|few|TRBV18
CASSPDAGNGYTF
TGTGCCAGCTCACCAGACGCAGGGAATGGCTACACCTTC
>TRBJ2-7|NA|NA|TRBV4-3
CASSRQTFYEQYF
TGCGCCAGCAGCCGACAGACATTTTACGAGCAGTACTTC
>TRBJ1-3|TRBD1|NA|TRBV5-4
CASSLAGQGAGNTIYF
TGTGCCAGCAGCTTGGCTGGACAGGGAGCTGGAAACACCATATATTTT
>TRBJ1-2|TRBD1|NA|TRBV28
CASSPRTGNYGYTF
TGTGCCAGCAGTCCAAGGACAGGGAACTATGGCTACACCTTC
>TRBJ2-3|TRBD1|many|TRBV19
CASSPQAGTGEDTQYF
TGTGCCAGTAGTCCCCAGGCCGGGACAGGGGAGGATACGCAGTATTTT
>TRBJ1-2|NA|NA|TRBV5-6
CASSLAIQHYGYTF
TGTGCCAGCAGCTTAGCAATACAGCACTATGGCTACACCTTC
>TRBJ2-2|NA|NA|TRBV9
CASSPGFRGELFF
TGTGCCAGCAGCCCAGGTTTCAGAGGGGAGCTGTTTTTT
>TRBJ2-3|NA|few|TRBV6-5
CASSYSQGTDTQYF
TGTGCCAGCAGTTACTCACAGGGCACAGATACGCAGTATTTT
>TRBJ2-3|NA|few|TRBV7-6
CASSFMGDTQYF
TGTGCCAGCAGTTTCATGGGAGATACGCAGTATTTT
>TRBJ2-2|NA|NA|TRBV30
CAWRAGTLYTGELFF
TGTGCCTGGAGGGCCGGGACACTATATACCGGGGAGCTGTTTTTT
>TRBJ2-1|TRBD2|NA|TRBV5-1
CASSFRGGRNNEQFF
TGCGCCAGCAGCTTTCGGGGGGGCCGTAACAATGAGCAGTTCTTC
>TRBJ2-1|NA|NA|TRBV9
CASSVVGQLPPYNEQFF
TGTGCCAGCAGCGTAGTTGGACAGCTCCCTCCCTACAATGAGCAGTTCTTC
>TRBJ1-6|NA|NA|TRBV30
CAWSGPTGHAILPLHF
TGTGCCTGGAGTGGCCCAACCGGACACGCAATTCTACCCCTCCACTTT
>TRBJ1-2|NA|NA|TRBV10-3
CAISESLENYGYTF
TGTGCCATCAGTGAGTCGTTGGAGAACTATGGCTACACCTTC
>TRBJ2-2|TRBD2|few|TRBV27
CASSSGGNTGELFF
TGTGCCAGCAGTAGCGGGGGGAACACCGGGGAGCTGTTTTTT
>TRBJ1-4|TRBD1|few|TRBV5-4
CASSLRTGSNEKLFF
TGTGCCAGCAGCCTCCGGACAGGGTCTAATGAAAAACTGTTTTTT
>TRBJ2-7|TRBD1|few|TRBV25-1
CASSGGQDNYEQYF
TGTGCCAGCAGTGGTGGACAGGATAACTACGAGCAGTACTTC
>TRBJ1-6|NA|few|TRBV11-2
CASSLDYISPLHF
TGTGCCAGCAGCTTAGATTACATTTCACCCCTCCACTTT
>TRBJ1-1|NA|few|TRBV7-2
CASSPQQGWDTEAFF
TGTGCCAGCAGCCCCCAACAGGGTTGGGACACTGAAGCTTTCTTT
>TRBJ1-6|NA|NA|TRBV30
CASLSGAGSPLHF
TGTGCCTCGTTGTCGGGGGCAGGTTCACCCCTCCACTTT
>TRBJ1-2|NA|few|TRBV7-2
CASSLSAIVYGYTF
TGTGCCAGCAGCTTATCGGCTATCGTCTATGGCTACACCTTC
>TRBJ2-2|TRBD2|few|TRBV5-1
CASSPPGTSGAGELFF
TGCGCCAGCAGCCCACCCGGGACTAGCGGGGCCGGGGAGCTGTTTTTT
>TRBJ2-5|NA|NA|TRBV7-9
CASRDQETQYF
TGTGCCAGCAGGGATCAAGAGACCCAGTACTTC
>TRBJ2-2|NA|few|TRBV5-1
CASATTGWNTGELFF
TGCGCCAGCGCTACTACCGGATGGAACACCGGGGAGCTGTTTTTT